These 9 T cell receptor beta chains share one sample of origin, sequenced in a study of glioma-infiltrating T cells after dendritic cell vaccination. The time point was: after dendritic cell vaccination, including at tumor progression/relapse. TCRdb's copy holds only in-frame clones and misses some; the assay was immunoSEQ multiplex PCR. This table holds 100,000 or so clones, roughly 80% found once. Source: blood, taken after dendritic cell vaccination. The receptors originated from a human donor with glioblastoma.

The chain uses TRBV5-4 and TRBJ1-2; 7 positions match TRBD1. The V and J ends lost 4 bases and 2 bases, in that order; junction bases with no gene match: 8. The CDR3 is 15 amino acids. The germline V gene encodes CDR1 SGHNT and CDR2 YYREEE (reference sequence). CDR3 region: CASSAGTALNYGYTF. The CDR3 region has the DNA TGTGCCAGCAGCGCCGGGACAGCTCTCAACTATGGCTACACCTTC.

This chain joins TRBV5-6 and TRBJ2-7, with 10 bases identical to TRBD1. Germline V gene sequence: CDR1 SGHDT, CDR2 YYEEEE. The CDR3 loop spans 14 amino acids. V gave up 3 bases and J gave up 3 bases; unmatched junction bases: 3. CDR3 sequence (DNA): TGTGCCAGCAGCTGGGACAGGGGTATCTACGAGCAGTACTTC. This gives the protein CASSWDRGIYEQYF.

This clone was recorded only once. The rearrangement links TRBV18 to TRBJ2-5, with 8 nucleotides matching TRBD2. The CDR3 covers 16 residues. V lost 3 bases, J lost 3 bases, and 9 bases stayed unmatched. Germline V gene lookup returns CDR1 KGHSH and CDR2 LQKENI. The CDR3 is CASSPPGGAKEETQYF. In DNA form, the CDR3 reads TGTGCCAGCTCACCTCCCGGGGGGGCGAAGGAAGAGACCCAGTACTTC.

This chain connects TRBV29-1 to TRBJ2-5; D not certain. Germline lookup yields CDR1 SQVTM and CDR2 ANQGSEA. This CDR3 has 13 amino acids. V was clipped by 3 bases and J by 2 bases, with 10 bases between them. The CDR3 spells CSVERLIQETQYF. The DNA of the CDR3 is TGCAGCGTTGAGCGCCTTATTCAAGAGACCCAGTACTTC.

The chain combines TRBV19 with TRBJ1-2; TRBD1 aligns across 7 bases. Germline assignment: CDR1 LNHDA and CDR2 SQIVND (reference sequence). Germline trimming cut 7 bases from V and 6 bases from J; bases unmatched to any gene: 11. The CDR3 length is 14 residues. Written as DNA, the CDR3 is TGTGCCAGTAACCACTTGGGACAGCTTAATGGCTACACCTTC. Protein: CASNHLGQLNGYTF. Based on the CDR3 plus reference TRBV19 and TRBJ1-2, the full variable domain is DGGITQSPKYLFRKEGQNVTLSCEQNLNHDAMYWYRQDPGQGLRLIYYSQIVNDFQKGDIAEGYSVSREKKESFPLTVTSAQKNPTAFYLCASNHLGQLNGYTFGSGTRLTVV.

This clone was seen a handful of times. This chain's CDR3 is CASSPGLRTDTQYF. The CDR3 bases are TGTGCCAGCAGCCCGGGACTACGCACAGATACGCAGTATTTT. The V gene is TRBV7-9, the J gene TRBJ2-3; the match to TRBD2 covers 7 bases. Looked up from germline, CDR1 is SEHNR and CDR2 is FQNEAQ (reference sequence). V trimming: 5 bases; J trimming: 1 base; junction bases outside the gene matches: 3. The CDR3 sequence is 14 residues long. The full variable domain, completed using reference TRBV7-9 and TRBJ2-3, is DTGVSQNPRHKITKRGQNVTFRCDPISEHNRLYWYRQTLGQGPEFLTYFQNEAQLEKSRLLSDRFSAERPKGSFSTLEIQRTEQGDSAMYLCASSPGLRTDTQYFGPGTRLTVL.

This clone appeared once. V gene TRBV9 combines with J gene TRBJ1-2, with 8 bases matching TRBD1. Germline assignment: CDR1 SGDLS and CDR2 YYNGEE. This CDR3 region has 17 residues. Trimming at V came to 0 bases and at J to 2 bases, leaving 9 bases not matched to a gene. The CDR3 DNA follows: TGTGCCAGCAGCGTAGGGGGTTGGGCAGGGGGCAACTATGGCTACACCTTC. Translation: CASSVGGWAGGNYGYTF.

This chain joins TRBV5-1 and TRBJ1-2; D not resolved. Looked up from germline, CDR1 is SGHRS and CDR2 is YFSETQ. V lost 0 bases, J lost 8 bases, and 11 bases lay in between. The CDR3 totals 13 residues. The CDR3 bases are TGCGCCAGCAGCTTGGGGTCCTCGCGAGGCTACACCTTC. Translating gives CASSLGSSRGYTF.

The chain links TRBV7-6 to TRBJ1-1; 11 bases are shared with TRBD1. The CDR3 is made up of 15 amino acids. Germline-derived CDR1 and CDR2 are SGHVS and FNYEAQ. The V gene end was trimmed by 2 bases and the J gene end by 10 bases; junction bases not matched to a gene: 9. Here the CDR3 DNA reads TGTGCCAGCAGCTTATCGGACAGGGGGCTTCGGGGAGCTTTCTTT. It is translated as CASSLSDRGLRGAFF.